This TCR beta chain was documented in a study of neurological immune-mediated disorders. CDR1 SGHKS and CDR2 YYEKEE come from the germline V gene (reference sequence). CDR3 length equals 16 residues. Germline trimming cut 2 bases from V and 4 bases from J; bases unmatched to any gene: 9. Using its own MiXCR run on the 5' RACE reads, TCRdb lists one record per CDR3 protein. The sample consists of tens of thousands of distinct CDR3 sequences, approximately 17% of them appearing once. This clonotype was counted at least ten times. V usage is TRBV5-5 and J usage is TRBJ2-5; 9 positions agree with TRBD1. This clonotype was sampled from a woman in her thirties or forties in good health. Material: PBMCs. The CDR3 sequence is CASSFTGTGILETQYF. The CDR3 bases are TGTGCCAGCAGCTTTACCGGGACAGGGATTTTAGAGACCCAGTACTTC.